The 20 T cell receptor beta chains reported below all come from one sample, sequenced in a study of T cells in Graves' hyperthyroidism and ophthalmopathy. Amplification targeted TCR beta CDR3 regions from RNA transcripts. When the TCR CDR3 underwent first-round RT-PCR, the HTBI primer set was used. From the multiplex PCR reads, TCRdb called clonotypes with MiXCR, one entry per CDR3 protein. The table has 540,000 or so distinct CDR3 sequences, about half seen once. The sample was peripheral blood or thyroid tissue (not recorded which). These receptors originate from an adult woman with Graves' disease, either hyperthyroidism or ophthalmopathy (not recorded which).

In its sample, this clonotype was seen many times. This chain links TRBV10-3 with TRBJ1-2; 7 bases are a match to TRBD1. The length of the CDR3 is 14 residues. V shed 7 bases, J shed 6 bases, and the junction held 11 bases outside the gene matches. In germline, CDR1 is ENHRY, CDR2 SYGVKD. For the CDR3, the DNA is TGTGCCATCAAAGGGGATAGAGACAGGGATGGCTACACCTTC. Translation: CAIKGDRDRDGYTF.

The CDR3 region has the DNA TGCGCCAGCAGTGACCGGCGGGCAGTCTCTGGGGCCAACGTCCTGACTTTC. Its protein product is CASSDRRAVSGANVLTF. The rearrangement uses TRBV10-2 and TRBJ2-6, with D possibly being TRBD2 (5 bases). There are 17 residues in the CDR3. The germline CDR1 and CDR2 sequences are WSHSY and SAAADI. V was pared by 3 bases and J by 0 bases, with 12 bases between.

This clonotype was seen many times. The chain employs TRBV13 and TRBJ2-5; the D call may be TRBD1 or TRBD2 (5 bases each). This CDR3 has 15 amino acids. Deletions cut 0 bases from V and 0 bases from J, with 8 bases between. Germline V gene data show CDR1 as PRHDT and CDR2 as FYEKMQ (reference sequence). The CDR3 reads CASSLGGTYQETQYF. As DNA, the CDR3 is TGTGCCAGCAGCTTAGGCGGGACCTACCAAGAGACCCAGTACTTC.

This rearrangement joins TRBV24-1 to TRBJ2-7, with 8 bases identical to TRBD2. The CDR3 runs to 14 residues. CDR1 and CDR2 (germline): KGHDR, SFDVKD. J lost 5 bases, V lost 7 bases, and 9 bases had no gene match. CDR3 sequence reads: CATSPGGALNEQYF. The CDR3 nucleotides read TGTGCCACCAGCCCCGGGGGGGCCCTTAACGAGCAGTACTTC.

For the CDR3, the DNA is TGTGCCAGCAGTTACTCGAGGGGGAGGCGAGAGACCCAGCATTTT. It translates to CASSYSRGRRETQHF. The V and J genes are TRBV6-6 and TRBJ1-5; D is possibly TRBD1 (6 bases). The CDR3 is made up of 15 amino acids. Trimming left V 0 bases short and J 11 bases short, with 17 bases between. The germline gives CDR1 MNHNY, CDR2 SVGAGI (reference sequence).

This clonotype has ten or more counts. This chain links TRBV29-1 with TRBJ2-5; D unresolved. Trimming stripped 6 bases from V and 0 bases from J, with 8 bases between. The CDR3 is made up of 12 amino acids. CDR1 SQVTM and CDR2 ANQGSEA come from the germline V gene. CDR3 loop: CSVANNQETQYF. The CDR3 DNA reads as TGCAGCGTCGCAAACAACCAAGAGACCCAGTACTTC.

There are many counts of this clonotype. J is TRBJ1-4 and V is TRBV3-1, with D tentatively TRBD1 (6 bases). V lost 4 bases and J 9 bases, leaving 9 bases between the germline ends. The CDR3 sequence is 12 residues long. Germline loops: CDR1 LGHDT, CDR2 YNNKEL (reference sequence). DNA for the CDR3: TGTGCCAGCAGCCTCAGGGGACAAAAACTGTTTTTT. Translating it yields CASSLRGQKLFF. The full variable domain, with the rest looked up from reference TRBV3-1 and TRBJ1-4, is DTAVSQTPKYLVTQMGNDKSIKCEQNLGHDTMYWYKQDSKKFLKIMFSYNNKELIINETVPNRFSPKSPDKAHLNLHINSLELGDSAVYFCASSLRGQKLFFGSGTQLSVL.

The chain carries TRBV20-1 and TRBJ1-1, with D possibly being TRBD1 (6 bases). The CDR3 covers 13 residues. Trimming took 3 bases from V and 10 from J, leaving 18 bases between them. Germline V gives CDR1 DFQATT, CDR2 SNEGSKA (reference sequence). CDR3 amino acids: CSASLDVWGLAFF. For the CDR3, the DNA is TGCAGTGCTAGCTTAGATGTATGGGGGCTAGCTTTCTTT.

V and J are TRBV7-2 and TRBJ1-2; 7 bases match TRBD1. Germline-derived CDR1 and CDR2 are SGHTA and FQGNSA. The CDR3 runs to 15 residues. The V gene end was trimmed by 5 bases and the J gene end by 1 base; junction bases not matched to a gene: 7. CDR3 bases: TGTGCCAGCAGCCAAGTGGGACAGCATAACTATGGCTACACCTTC. It specifies CASSQVGQHNYGYTF.

In this sample, this clonotype turned up many times. The chain recombines TRBV19 with TRBJ1-4; 9 bases map to TRBD1. In germline, CDR1 is LNHDA, CDR2 SQIVND (reference sequence). CDR3 length: 15 residues. Trimming cost V 5 bases and J 8 bases; bases outside gene matches: 9. The CDR3 here is CASSGRTGELEKLFF. The CDR3 nucleotides are TGTGCCAGTAGTGGAAGGACAGGGGAACTAGAAAAACTGTTTTTT.

This chain connects TRBV29-1 to TRBJ2-1; 8 nucleotides agree with TRBD2. V trimming: 4 bases; J trimming: 8 bases; junction bases outside the gene matches: 7. There are 13 residues in the CDR3. CDR1 and CDR2 (germline): SQVTM, ANQGSEA. This CDR3 reads CSVVGREGYEQFF. The CDR3 nucleotides read TGCAGCGTTGTAGGACGGGAGGGGTATGAGCAGTTCTTC.

The chain links TRBV28 to TRBJ1-1; 8 nucleotides agree with TRBD1. V shed 6 bases, J shed 11 bases, and the junction held 8 bases outside the gene matches. The germline V gene has CDR1 MDHEN and CDR2 SYDVKM. The CDR3 length is 12 residues. CDR3 nucleotides: TGTGCCAGCAGGACGGACAGGGCCTCGGCTTTCTTT. It specifies CASRTDRASAFF.

The chain joins TRBV7-2 to TRBJ2-5; TRBD1 is a possible D gene (5 bases). With 1 base removed from V and 0 bases from J, the gap between germline ends came to 15 bases. Germline assignment: CDR1 SGHTA and CDR2 FQGNSA. This CDR3 is 17 amino acids long. CDR3 DNA: TGTGCCAGCAGCTTAGTGTTAGGGGCTCGAGACCAAGAGACCCAGTACTTC. It encodes CASSLVLGARDQETQYF.

This clonotype was observed at least ten times. V is TRBV6-1 and J is TRBJ2-7, with D tentatively TRBD1 (6 bases). The germline V gene has CDR1 MNHNS and CDR2 SASEGT. The CDR3 length is 15 residues. The ends were cut back, 4 bases at V and 5 bases at J, with 18 bases in the middle. The CDR3 region has the DNA TGTGCCAGCAGTGGAGAAACAGGGCATTGGAACGAGCAGTACTTC. Its translation: CASSGETGHWNEQYF.

In the case of this clonotype: A single base separates this from a much larger clone, so it may be a read error. The rearrangement links TRBV4-1 to TRBJ2-7; a weak D match, TRBD1 (6 bases). The CDR3 is 14 amino acids. From germline, CDR1 is MGHRA and CDR2 YSYEKL. The CDR3 DNA follows: TGCGCCAGCAGCCTAAAGGACAGTGACTACGGGCAGTACTTC. As protein: CASSLKDSDYGQYF.

This clonotype has just a few counts. Germline is not matched at one junction end, which may reflect a read error. The chain combines TRBV5-1 with TRBJ2-7; 7 bases are shared with TRBD2. Per the germline V gene, CDR1 is SGHRS and CDR2 is YFSETQ. The CDR3 is 15 residues long. CDR3 bases: TGTGCCAGCAGCTTAGACGGGGGGAGAGGGTACGAGCAGTACTTC. It specifies CASSLDGGRGYEQYF.

Comments on this clonotype: A much more abundant neighbour one base away suggests this may be a read error. The chain couples TRBV10-3 to TRBJ1-1, with D perhaps TRBD1 (5 bases). CDR1 is ENHRY and CDR2 is SYGVKD in the germline V gene. The CDR3 consists of 17 residues. The CDR3 nucleotides read TGTGCCAGCAGTTACCAAACACTACAGGCCTTAGGCACTGAAGCTTTCTTT. This translates into CASSYQTLQALGTEAFF.

This clonotype turned up a few times. This chain uses TRBV3-1 with TRBJ2-2; TRBD1 matches 7 bases. Trimming at V came to 5 bases and at J to 6 bases, leaving 12 bases not matched to a gene. The CDR3 length is 16 residues. CDR1 and CDR2 from the germline V gene are LGHDT and YNNKEL (reference sequence). The CDR3 region has the DNA TGTGCCAGCAGCTCACACTGGACAGGAAGTCCCGGGGAGCTGTTTTTT. Amino acids: CASSSHWTGSPGELFF.

This clonotype was seen a handful of times. V is TRBV3-1 and J is TRBJ2-7, with 7 bases fitting TRBD2. The ends lost 1 base at V and 2 bases at J; junction bases unmatched: 8. Germline V gene sequence: CDR1 LGHDT, CDR2 YNNKEL (reference sequence). The CDR3 runs 16 residues. CDR3 sequence: CASSQGLSGKPYEQYF. CDR3 nucleotide sequence: TGTGCCAGCAGCCAAGGTTTAAGCGGGAAACCCTACGAGCAGTACTTC.

This clonotype was recorded many times. The V and J genes are TRBV28 and TRBJ1-2, with 7 bases matching TRBD1. CDR1 is MDHEN, CDR2 SYDVKM, per germline. The CDR3 sequence is 16 residues long. With V trimmed by 5 bases and J by 4 bases, 13 bases remained unmatched. In DNA, the CDR3 is TGTGCCAGCAGTAAACCAGACAGGGATGGGATCTATGGCTACACCTTC. Translation: CASSKPDRDGIYGYTF.